The clone carrying this TCR beta chain appeared many times. Its antigen remains unidentified. The data were taken from a study of neurological immune-mediated disorders. Time point of the sample: longitudinal time-point 1 (baseline). Study observations and caveats: The greatest TCR clonal expansion appeared in HTLV-1-associated myelopathy and the smallest, falling below healthy controls, in multiple sclerosis.

Whenever a sequencing run was performed, it yielded over 190 million TCR-beta sequences from 15-18 subjects. TCRdb reprocessed the 5' RACE reads via MiXCR and lists one record per CDR3 protein. The repertoire has tens of thousands of distinct CDR3 sequences, about 10% of them found once; the top ten carry 6.5% to 8.5%. The sequencing input was PBMCs. This clonotype originated in a male donor with HTLV-1-associated myelopathy (HAM/TSP).

In DNA form, the CDR3 reads TGTGCCAGCAGTTGGCAGGGAGGCTACAATGAGCAGTTCTTC. Its translation is CASSWQGGYNEQFF. The rearrangement joins TRBV27 to TRBJ2-1, with a possible D match to TRBD2 (6 bases). Germline V CDR1 and CDR2: MNHEY, SMNVEV (reference sequence). V was trimmed by 4 bases and J by 3 bases, leaving 10 bases between them. The CDR3 consists of 14 residues.